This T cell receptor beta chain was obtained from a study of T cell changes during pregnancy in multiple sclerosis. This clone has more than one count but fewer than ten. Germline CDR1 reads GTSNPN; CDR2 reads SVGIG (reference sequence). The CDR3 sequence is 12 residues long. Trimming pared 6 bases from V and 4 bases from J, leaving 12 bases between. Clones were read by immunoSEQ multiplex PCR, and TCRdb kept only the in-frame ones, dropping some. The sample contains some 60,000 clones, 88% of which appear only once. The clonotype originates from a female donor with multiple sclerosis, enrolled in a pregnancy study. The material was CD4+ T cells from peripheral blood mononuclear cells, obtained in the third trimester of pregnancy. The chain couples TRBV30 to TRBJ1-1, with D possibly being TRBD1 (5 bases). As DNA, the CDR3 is TGTGCCTGTCGGGGGGTATTCACTGAAGCTTTCTTT. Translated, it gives CACRGVFTEAFF.